What follows are 12 T cell receptor beta chains derived from one specimen sequenced in a study of T cells in Graves' hyperthyroidism and ophthalmopathy. Amplified regions were TCR beta CDR3 sequences from RNA transcripts. The TCR CDR3 first-round RT-PCR relied on the HTBI primer set. MiXCR, run by TCRdb on the multiplex PCR reads, gives a single entry per CDR3 protein. This table has 400,000 or so distinct CDR3 sequences, roughly 15% appearing once. The specimen sequenced was blood. The receptors derive from a woman aged 25 to 45 with Graves' ophthalmopathy.

This clonotype was seen repeatedly, ten times or more. The rearrangement links TRBV6-1 to TRBJ2-1; TRBD2 might be the D (6 bases). Trimming took 5 bases from V and 10 from J, leaving 18 bases between them. The germline V gene has CDR1 MNHNS and CDR2 SASEGT. This CDR3 region has 14 residues. The CDR3, as DNA: TGTGCCAGCAGTTTGCTCAACCGGGACTCAGAGCAGTTCTTC. Encoded protein: CASSLLNRDSEQFF.

In this sample, this clonotype turned up a few times. V is TRBV6-4 and J is TRBJ2-3, with 9 bases matching TRBD2. V was clipped by 0 bases and J by 4 bases; unmatched bases: 5. The CDR3 spans 16 residues. Germline CDR1 MRHNA, CDR2 SNTAGT. CDR3 region: CASSDSTRGGPDTQYF. CDR3 nucleotides: TGTGCCAGCAGTGACTCGACGCGGGGGGGCCCAGATACGCAGTATTTT.

This clonotype was seen repeatedly, ten times or more. The chain links TRBV12-3 or TRBV12-4 to TRBJ1-5; D uncertain. Trimming pared 6 bases from V and 0 bases from J, leaving 9 bases between. The CDR3 is 14 amino acids. Written as DNA, the CDR3 is TGTGCCAGCAGCCTTTCGTATAGCAATCAGCCCCAGCATTTT. This sequence encodes CASSLSYSNQPQHF.

This chain connects TRBV6-2 or TRBV6-3 to TRBJ1-4; no reliable D call. With 0 bases removed from V and 8 bases from J, the gap between germline ends came to 4 bases. This CDR3 is built from 12 residues. Germline V gives CDR1 MNHEY, CDR2 SVGEGT. CDR3: CASSYSTEKLFF. Written as DNA, the CDR3 is TGTGCCAGCAGTTACTCGACCGAAAAACTGTTTTTT.

The table lists this clonotype with a few counts. V gene TRBV9 combines with J gene TRBJ2-5; 7 bases are a match to TRBD1. Germline V gene lookup returns CDR1 SGDLS and CDR2 YYNGEE. With 0 bases clipped from V and 2 bases from J, the junction kept 1 base outside the gene matches. The CDR3 spans 14 residues. The CDR3 spells CASSVVGQQETQYF. Here the CDR3 DNA reads TGTGCCAGCAGCGTAGTGGGACAGCAAGAGACCCAGTACTTC.

This clonotype was counted at least ten times. This chain connects TRBV6-1 to TRBJ2-7; 9 bases are a match to TRBD1. Looked up from germline, CDR1 is MNHNS and CDR2 is SASEGT. V gave up 6 bases and J gave up 4 bases; unmatched junction bases: 7. The CDR3 is made up of 14 amino acids. This CDR3 reads CASSDTGGGYEQYF. CDR3 bases: TGTGCCAGCAGCGATACAGGGGGCGGATACGAGCAGTACTTC.

The V and J genes are TRBV7-9 and TRBJ1-5; no clear D. V lost 2 bases, J lost 10 bases, and 12 bases lay in between. Germline V CDR1 and CDR2: SEHNR, FQNEAQ (reference sequence). The length of the CDR3 is 13 residues. The CDR3 loop reads CASSLTVGSPQHF. CDR3 nucleotide sequence: TGTGCCAGCAGCTTAACCGTAGGGAGTCCCCAGCATTTT.

This clonotype was observed a handful of times. Germline is not matched at one junction end, which may reflect a read error. This chain links TRBV5-1 with TRBJ1-2; TRBD1 matches at 7 bases. The CDR3 has 15 amino acids. The germline V gene has CDR1 SGHRS and CDR2 YFSETQ. The CDR3 protein is CASSLSGGNNYGYTF. CDR3 in DNA: TGTGCCAGCAGCTTGTCAGGGGGTAATAACTATGGCTACACCTTC.

In this sample, this clonotype turned up many times. The chain uses TRBV28 and TRBJ2-5; D is possibly TRBD1 (5 bases). Germline loops: CDR1 MDHEN, CDR2 SYDVKM. The V end was cut by 3 bases, the J end by 2 bases, with 7 bases between. The CDR3 is 13 amino acids. CDR3 coding DNA: TGTGCCAGCAGTTTTAGACAGCAAGAGACCCAGTACTTC. Amino acids: CASSFRQQETQYF.

There are many counts of this clonotype. The J gene is TRBJ1-6, the V gene TRBV6-2 or TRBV6-3; the D gene is possibly TRBD1 (5 bases). The CDR3 spans 16 residues. V shed 6 bases and J shed 10 bases, with 22 bases lying between them. Germline CDR1 MNHEY, CDR2 SVGEGT. DNA for the CDR3: TGTGCCAGCAGGGAACTTCGGGCTACTTGGGGGTCACCCCTCCACTTT. Its protein is CASRELRATWGSPLHF.

This clonotype was recorded at least ten times. This chain uses TRBV24-1 with TRBJ1-5; D gene uncertain. The CDR3 is 14 residues long. V lost 3 bases to trimming and J lost 8 bases, with 13 bases between them. Per germline, CDR1 KGHDR and CDR2 SFDVKD. The CDR3 sequence: CATSDDQTRKPQHF. The CDR3 nucleotides read TGTGCCACCAGTGATGACCAAACACGAAAGCCCCAGCATTTT.

The DNA of the CDR3 is TGTGCCAGTAGTATAGTCCGCACACGGAAGAACACTGAAGCTTTCTTT. The encoded protein is CASSIVRTRKNTEAFF. The chain uses TRBV19 and TRBJ1-1; the D is unclear. CDR3 length: 16 amino acids. Germline CDR1 and CDR2: LNHDA and SQIVND (reference sequence). V was clipped by 1 base and J by 1 base, with 13 bases between them.